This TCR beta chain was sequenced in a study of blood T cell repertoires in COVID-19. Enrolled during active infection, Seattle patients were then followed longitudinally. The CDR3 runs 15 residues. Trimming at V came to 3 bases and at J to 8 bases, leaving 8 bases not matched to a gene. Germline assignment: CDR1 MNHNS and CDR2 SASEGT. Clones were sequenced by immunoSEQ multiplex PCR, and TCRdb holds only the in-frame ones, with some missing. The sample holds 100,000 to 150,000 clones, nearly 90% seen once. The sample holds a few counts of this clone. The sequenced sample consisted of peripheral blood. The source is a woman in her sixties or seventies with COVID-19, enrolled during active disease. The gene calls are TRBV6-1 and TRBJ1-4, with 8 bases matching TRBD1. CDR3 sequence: CASSDLTGEWEKLFF. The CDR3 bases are TGTGCCAGCAGTGACCTGACAGGGGAGTGGGAAAAACTGTTTTTT.